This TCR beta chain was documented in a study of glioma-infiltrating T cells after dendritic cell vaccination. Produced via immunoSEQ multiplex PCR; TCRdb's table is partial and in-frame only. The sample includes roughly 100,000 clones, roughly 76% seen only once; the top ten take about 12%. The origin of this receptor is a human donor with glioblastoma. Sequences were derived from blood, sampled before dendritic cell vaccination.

CDR3 bases: TGTGCCAGCTCTACACTCAGGGCCATGAGGAACACTGAAGCTTTCTTT. It codes for CASSTLRAMRNTEAFF. V and J are TRBV19 and TRBJ1-1; perhaps TRBD1 as D (5 bases). The germline gives CDR1 LNHDA, CDR2 SQIVND (reference sequence). This CDR3 is 16 amino acids long. V gave up 9 bases and J gave up 1 base, with 21 bases separating them.